This TCR beta chain was identified during a study of blood T cell repertoires in COVID-19. Looking at the study overall: The origin of the acute and convalescent COVID-19 samples was the United States, Italy and Spain. The cDNA or gDNA used as material had been derived from T cells, B-cell-depleted T cells, or PBMCs.

Source study methods: The assay estimated nucleated cells by amplifying reference gene primers. The method was immunoSEQ multiplex PCR; TCRdb's version includes in-frame clones alone and lacks a portion of them. V, J and clone size are taken as reported in that table, and D and trimming were inferred from the DNA itself. The sample has over 100,000 clones; roughly three quarters are singletons. The CDR3 has 16 amino acids. V lost 1 base to trimming and J lost 4 bases, with 14 bases between them. CDR1 KGHSY and CDR2 FQNENV come from the germline V gene. Sequences were obtained from peripheral blood. The receptor was isolated from a woman aged 70-85 years with acute or convalescent COVID-19. The rearrangement joins TRBV16 to TRBJ2-1; tentative D call: TRBD1 (6 bases). CDR3 DNA: TGTGCCAGCAGCCAATTCCAGGGGACGGGGTACAATGAGCAGTTCTTC. Amino acid sequence: CASSQFQGTGYNEQFF.